This paragraph covers one T cell receptor (beta chain) sequence. Other DNA sequences from this sample encode an identical CDR3 as well. Investigators isolated RNA and reverse transcribed it into cDNA to act as the sequencing template. The table came from immunoSEQ multiplex PCR; TCRdb's copy has only in-frame clones and leaves some out. The repertoire holds 85,000 to 95,000 clones, with about two thirds as singletons. The data originate from a study of CD8+ T cells in alopecia areata. The CDR3 runs to 11 residues. V was cut by 5 bases and J by 8 bases, with 12 bases left in between. From germline, CDR1 is SQVTM and CDR2 ANQGSEA. Treatment noted: oral pan-JAK inhibitor, 5-10 mg twice daily.

The input for sequencing was CD8+ T cells sorted from blood, taken at week 44, from a patient treated with tofacitinib. The chain uses TRBV29-1 and TRBJ1-2; a possible D gene is TRBD1 (5 bases). This sequence originates from a human donor with alopecia areata. CDR3 DNA: TGCAGCGTTAGGGGCGGGGGGGGCTACACCTTC. Its translation is CSVRGGGGYTF. Combining the CDR3 with reference TRBV29-1 and TRBJ1-2 gives the whole variable domain SAVISQKPSRDICQRGTSLTIQCQVDSQVTMMFWYRQQPGQSLTLIATANQGSEATYESGFVIDKFPISRPNLTFSTLTVSNMSPEDSSIYLCSVRGGGGYTFGSGTRLTVV.